This T cell receptor beta chain appears in the sequencing data of a study of blood T cell repertoires in COVID-19 (TCRdb year 2020). For the wider study: Samples covering the acute and convalescent phases of COVID-19 were provided by collaborators in the United States, Italy and Spain. Samples came from the ongoing ImmuneRACE study (first 160 participants) plus 1,254 subjects from 6 global collaborators. HLA class I and class II types, where available, came from metadata supplied by the sample provider rather than from assay-based typing. A freely available public database, intended as a resource for researchers studying the immune response to SARS-CoV-2, is where the repertoires were released. Subjects who had been exposed to COVID-19, were actively infected with it, or had recovered from it provided the deeply sampled blood TCRbeta repertoires that made up the dataset. The material from the prospective study consisted of cDNA or gDNA derived from T cells, B-cell-depleted T cells, or PBMCs. Sample metadata almost always included a de-identified subject ID, COVID-19 status, age in years and sex. Broader findings and caveats from the paper: The amount of clinical and demographic metadata varied by source and participant and was provided uncurated.

Turning to this clone: There is no known antigen for this receptor. Base qualities are not recorded, but no much larger clone differs from it by a single base.

The junction carries 5 bases between V and J, which are trimmed by 0 bases and 0 bases respectively. From the cysteine up to the phenylalanine, the CDR3 has a length of 15 residues. The CDR3 DNA has 45 bases and is translated from base 1. The germline V gene provides CDR1 SGHAT and CDR2 FQNNGV. Each collaborating institution followed its own protocols to collect whole blood in K2EDTA tubes. For TCRbeta analysis, collaborators shipped samples in one of three forms: frozen whole blood, isolated PBMCs, or DNA extracted from either of those sample types. TCRbeta CDR3 regions were amplified from genomic DNA using the immunoSEQ Assay, a bias-controlled multiplex PCR. As for the authors' bioinformatics: Within the assay, amplification of reference gene primers was used to estimate how many nucleated cells each sample contained. To quantify the absolute abundance of each unique TCRbeta CDR3 rearrangement, sequence reads were collapsed and filtered. For each sample, productive Simpson clonality was calculated as the square root of Simpson's diversity index over productive rearrangements. TCRdb's version of the immuneACCESS table is confined to in-frame rearrangements and falls short of the full clone set. An unresolved V gene accounts for under half of the shortfall where checked; the remainder is of unknown origin. From that table come the V and J calls and clone size; the DNA was used to work out D and trimming. For this sample there are about 83,000 clones; 70% to 90% appear just once. The ten largest clonotypes hold roughly 8% of the sample.

The sequencing input was peripheral blood. The rearrangement joined TRBV11-2 to TRBJ1-4; the D gene is not confidently resolved. The origin of this receptor is a man aged 80 or over with active or convalescent COVID-19. The DNA sequence is given as TGTGCCAGCAGCTTAGATTTCGCAACTAATGAAAAACTGTTTTTT. Translated, it reads CASSLDFATNEKLFF. The CDR3 plus the reference TRBV11-2 and TRBJ1-4 genes for the other parts give the full variable domain: EAGVAQSPRYKIIEKRQSVAFWCNPISGHATLYWYQQILGQGPKLLIQFQNNGVVDDSQLPKDRFSAERLKGVDSTLKIQPAKLEDSAVYLCASSLDFATNEKLFFGSGTQLSVL.